These T cell receptor beta chains were read from a single sample in a study of T cells after yellow fever vaccination. TCRdb ran MiXCR on the 5' RACE reads and lists one entry per CDR3 protein. This sample carries under 250,000 distinct CDR3 sequences, roughly 3.3% of them seen once, and the ten largest clones take roughly 3%. The sequences come from CD4+ T cells sorted from PBMCs, collected 10 days after the yellow fever booster vaccination. Receptors originate from a man younger than 35 who received the YFV17D yellow fever vaccine. Each CDR3 is given with its conserved first and last residue. A D gene is named only where the DNA matches it firmly. Size tells how often a clone was seen (once, few, many) or the class of an expanded clone, and some rows leave it out.

CDR3nt,CDR3aa,d_gene,abundance,j_gene,v_gene
TGCGCCAGCAGCTTGAATCCGAACACAGATACGCAGTATTTT,CASSLNPNTDTQYF,-,few,TRBJ2-3,TRBV5-1
TGCAGCGTCGGGGGCTCCTACAATGAGCAGTTCTTC,CSVGGSYNEQFF,-,-,TRBJ2-1,TRBV29-1
TGTGCCAGCAGCTTAGCCCCTGGAAACACCATATATTTT,CASSLAPGNTIYF,-,many,TRBJ1-3,TRBV7-6
TGTGCCAGCAGCTTAGGGGCGGGAACTAATGAAAAACTGTTTTTT,CASSLGAGTNEKLFF,-,many,TRBJ1-4,TRBV7-9
TGTGCCAGCAGCCAAGTTGTAGGGACGGGAAACACCATATATTTT,CASSQVVGTGNTIYF,-,-,TRBJ1-3,TRBV3-1
TGTGCCAGCAGCTCGGACAGGTGGGGCAATGAGCAGTTCTTC,CASSSDRWGNEQFF,TRBD1,few,TRBJ2-1,TRBV7-2
TGCAGTGCCCGCAGAGGGCCAGCGGAAGGCGGTGAAAAACTGTTTTTT,CSARRGPAEGGEKLFF,-,many,TRBJ1-4,TRBV20-1
TGTGCCAGCAGCGCGCCCCAGCATTTT,CASSAPQHF,-,few,TRBJ1-5,TRBV9
TGTGCCAGCAGGGTACTAGCGGGTACATCTGAGCAGTTCTTC,CASRVLAGTSEQFF,TRBD2,-,TRBJ2-1,TRBV2
TGCAGTGCTAGCCGCCGAGTCTCTGGAAACACCATATATTTT,CSASRRVSGNTIYF,-,few,TRBJ1-3,TRBV20-1
TGTGCTAGTGGTTCCGCGGGACTAGCACATGAGCAGTTCTTC,CASGSAGLAHEQFF,TRBD2,-,TRBJ2-1,TRBV12-5
TGCGCCAGCAGCCAGGTTATGCGGGAAAAACTGTTTTTT,CASSQVMREKLFF,-,many,TRBJ1-4,TRBV4-1
TGCGCCAGCAGCGATCAAAAAACAGGGGGCTGGTCCTATAATTCACCCCTCCACTTT,CASSDQKTGGWSYNSPLHF,TRBD1,-,TRBJ1-6,TRBV5-1
TGTGCCACCAGCAGAGATTTGACAACAAATCAGCCCCAGCATTTT,CATSRDLTTNQPQHF,-,-,TRBJ1-5,TRBV15
TGTGCCAGCAGCTTAGCGCGGGAGTTATCCTATGGCTACACCTTC,CASSLARELSYGYTF,-,many,TRBJ1-2,TRBV7-2
TGCGCCAGCAGCCTGCAGTGGCCCGGGGAGCTGTTTTTT,CASSLQWPGELFF,-,many,TRBJ2-2,TRBV5-1
TGTGCCAGCAGCTGGGGACAGGAGATCTATAGCAATCAGCCCCAGCATTTT,CASSWGQEIYSNQPQHF,TRBD1,few,TRBJ1-5,TRBV7-3
TGTGCCAGCAGCTTGATTCCAGGGGGTAGCACAGATACGCAGTATTTT,CASSLIPGGSTDTQYF,TRBD1,few,TRBJ2-3,TRBV5-5
TGCGCCAGCAGCCAAGAGGTGACAGGGAGCGAAGGAAACACCATATATTTT,CASSQEVTGSEGNTIYF,TRBD1,-,TRBJ1-3,TRBV4-1
TGTGCCAGCAGTGTTACAGGGATCACAGATACGCAGTATTTT,CASSVTGITDTQYF,-,many,TRBJ2-3,TRBV2
TGTGCCATCAGTGGAGATTACAATGAGCAGTTCTTC,CAISGDYNEQFF,-,many,TRBJ2-1,TRBV10-3
TGTGCCAGCAGCGCCATGCCCTCCTACAATGAGCAGTTCTTC,CASSAMPSYNEQFF,-,many,TRBJ2-1,TRBV7-2
TGTGCCAGCAGCCAGCTTGCCATATCTAGCACAGATACGCAGTATTTT,CASSQLAISSTDTQYF,-,many,TRBJ2-3,TRBV7-9
TGCGCCAGCAGCTTGGAGCGGGGGCGAGGCTCCTACAATGAGCAGTTCTTC,CASSLERGRGSYNEQFF,TRBD2,many,TRBJ2-1,TRBV5-1
TGTGCCAGCAGTTTTGGGGGGTTGCGAGCAGATACGCAGTATTTT,CASSFGGLRADTQYF,-,many,TRBJ2-3,TRBV28
TGTGCCAGCAGTTACAACCAGAACACTGAAGCTTTCTTT,CASSYNQNTEAFF,-,many,TRBJ1-1,TRBV6-5
TGTGCCAGCAGCAAGACAGGGGGCCTCGAAGCTTTCTTT,CASSKTGGLEAFF,TRBD1,many,TRBJ1-1,TRBV5-6
TGTGCCAGCAGTGATACGGGGGACTACGAGCAGTACTTC,CASSDTGDYEQYF,-,few,TRBJ2-7,TRBV2
TGCGCCAGCAGCCCTACCAGGGGTACCTACGAGCAGTACTTC,CASSPTRGTYEQYF,-,many,TRBJ2-7,TRBV5-1
TGCAGTGCCGGGCGGGGGTCGGACACCGGGGAGCTGTTTTTT,CSAGRGSDTGELFF,TRBD2,few,TRBJ2-2,TRBV20-1
TGTGCCTGGAGTCTTAGCTCTGGGGCCAACGTCCTGACTTTC,CAWSLSSGANVLTF,-,-,TRBJ2-6,TRBV30
TGTGCCAGCAGTTTGGGGCAGGGGGCCGATGAGCAGTTCTTC,CASSLGQGADEQFF,TRBD1,many,TRBJ2-1,TRBV12-3/TRBV12-4
TGTGCCAGCAGTTTCGGTTGGAGCACAGATACGCAGTATTTT,CASSFGWSTDTQYF,-,many,TRBJ2-3,TRBV6-5
TGTGCCAGCAGCCAAGATTATGGGACAGGGTGGGACTCACCCCTCCACTTT,CASSQDYGTGWDSPLHF,TRBD1,many,TRBJ1-6,TRBV3-1
TGTGCCAGCAGCCGACAGGGACCTTTCTATGGCTACACCTTC,CASSRQGPFYGYTF,TRBD1,-,TRBJ1-2,TRBV3-1
TGTGCCAGCAGCTTAGACGGGACTAGCTCCTACGAGCAGTACTTC,CASSLDGTSSYEQYF,TRBD2,many,TRBJ2-7,TRBV7-2
TGCGCCAGCAGCTTGGCCGGGACAGGGGGCGAGACCCAGTACTTC,CASSLAGTGGETQYF,TRBD1,few,TRBJ2-5,TRBV5-1
TGTGCCAGCAGCCAACCCCGGAGGGGCGGGGAGCTGTTTTTT,CASSQPRRGGELFF,-,few,TRBJ2-2,TRBV6-5
TGTGCCAGCAGCTTTACACAGGGGTCTAACTATGGCTACACCTTC,CASSFTQGSNYGYTF,TRBD1,few,TRBJ1-2,TRBV11-2
TGTGCCAGCAGCTTATGGGACGAAGCTTTCTTT,CASSLWDEAFF,-,many,TRBJ1-1,TRBV7-2
TGTGCCAGTAGTATAGTGCCAGGGCGGAATCAGCCCCAGCATTTT,CASSIVPGRNQPQHF,-,few,TRBJ1-5,TRBV19
TGCAGCGTCGATGGTAGCGGGAAAGGTGATACGCAGTATTTT,CSVDGSGKGDTQYF,TRBD2,many,TRBJ2-3,TRBV29-1
TGCGCCAGCAGAGGGGGAAACACCATATATTTT,CASRGGNTIYF,-,-,TRBJ1-3,TRBV5-1
TGCGCCAGCAGCTTGGGGCCCATGAGGGATGGCTACACCTTC,CASSLGPMRDGYTF,-,many,TRBJ1-2,TRBV5-1
TGCGCCAGCAGTGGCCCGACCCGAGGGGGCAATCAGCCCCAGCATTTT,CASSGPTRGGNQPQHF,-,few,TRBJ1-5,TRBV10-1
TGTGCCAGCAGGTCCCGGGACAGCCGTGGATTTTCCAGCAATCAGCCCCAGCATTTT,CASRSRDSRGFSSNQPQHF,TRBD1,many,TRBJ1-5,TRBV6-5
TGTGCCAGCCTTTACCGAGGGAGTTATACGCAGTATTTT,CASLYRGSYTQYF,-,many,TRBJ2-3,TRBV6-2/TRBV6-3
TGTGCCAGCAGCCACCGGGCAGGCGATACGCAGTATTTT,CASSHRAGDTQYF,-,many,TRBJ2-3,TRBV3-1